This T cell receptor (beta chain) was observed in a study of blood T cell repertoires in COVID-19. On the study more broadly: Acute and convalescent COVID-19 samples came from the United States, Italy and Spain. The cDNA or gDNA used as material had been derived from T cells, B-cell-depleted T cells, or PBMCs.

Original analysis: Estimates of nucleated cell counts were drawn from the amplification of reference gene primers. Method: immunoSEQ multiplex PCR; TCRdb's copy keeps in-frame clones and lacks some. V and J calls and clone size follow that table, whereas D and trimming were derived from the DNA. The data hold roughly 160,000 clones, with roughly 81% observed a single time. The CDR3 spans 16 residues. CDR1 is SGHRS and CDR2 is YFSETQ in the germline V gene. The trim removed 4 bases at V and 9 bases at J, leaving 12 bases unmatched. The J gene is TRBJ1-5, the V gene TRBV5-1; 11 positions match TRBD1. The sequenced sample consisted of peripheral blood. The TCR originated in a middle-aged man with acute or convalescent COVID-19. The CDR3 is CASSPGTGGPSPPQHF. The CDR3 coding sequence is TGCGCCAGCAGCCCCGGGACAGGGGGTCCGAGTCCGCCCCAGCATTTT.